This T cell receptor (beta chain) came from a study of shared clonotypes between healthy human individuals. J gave up 13 bases and V 5 bases, and 5 bases lay outside the gene matches. Germline V gene data show CDR1 as MDHEN and CDR2 as SYDVKM. This CDR3 comprises 11 residues. Sequencing was performed with immunoSEQ multiplex PCR; in TCRdb, only in-frame clones are kept and a portion is missing. The sample holds 450,000 to 650,000 clones, around 78% seen once. Sequenced material: PBMCs. This clonotype was obtained from a middle-aged woman in good health. Some clones in this sample may be carry-over from other donors' samples. V is TRBV28 and J is TRBJ1-2; TRBD1 aligns across 9 bases. This chain's CDR3 is CASSVTGGLTF. CDR3 nucleotide sequence: TGTGCCAGCAGTGTTACAGGGGGCCTCACCTTC.